Presented here are 25 T cell receptor beta chains from one specimen sequenced in a study of cytomegalovirus exposure and HLA in healthy donors. Both 60 Vbeta primers and 13 Jbeta primers went into the PCR. Profiled with immunoSEQ multiplex PCR; TCRdb holds only in-frame clones, not every one. The repertoire holds 160,000 or so clones, with approximately 80% as singletons. The sequenced sample consisted of PBMCs. The receptors originated from a young man in good health and CMV-seropositive.

This chain links TRBV27 with TRBJ2-1; 7 nucleotides agree with TRBD2. After removal of 3 bases from V and 7 bases from J, the junction contained 6 bases not matched to a gene. Germline CDR1 MNHEY, CDR2 SMNVEV (reference sequence). CDR3 length: 14 amino acids. The CDR3 coding sequence is TGTGCCAGCAGTTTTGTGGCTAGCGGTAATGAGCAGTTCTTC. Protein sequence: CASSFVASGNEQFF.

This chain connects TRBV30 to TRBJ1-6, with D possibly being TRBD1 (5 bases). This CDR3 has 16 residues. Germline CDR1 is GTSNPN and CDR2 is SVGIG (reference sequence). Trimming took off 2 bases at V and 2 bases at J, with 13 bases between the two ends. This CDR3 is CAWSTEGATYNSPLHF. The CDR3 DNA sequence: TGTGCCTGGAGTACCGAAGGGGCCACCTATAATTCACCCCTCCACTTT.

This sequence joins TRBV19 and TRBJ2-1; TRBD1 agrees at 8 bases. This CDR3 contains 17 residues. V lost 1 base to trimming and J lost 2 bases; unmatched junction nucleotides: 7. Germline CDR1 and CDR2: LNHDA and SQIVND (reference sequence). CDR3 in amino acids: CASSIARGQIPYNEQFF. The CDR3 nucleotides read TGTGCCAGTAGTATAGCCAGGGGGCAGATTCCCTACAATGAGCAGTTCTTC. Supplemented by reference TRBV19 and TRBJ2-1, the full variable domain reads DGGITQSPKYLFRKEGQNVTLSCEQNLNHDAMYWYRQDPGQGLRLIYYSQIVNDFQKGDIAEGYSVSREKKESFPLTVTSAQKNPTAFYLCASSIARGQIPYNEQFFGPGTRLTVL.

This chain joins TRBV29-1 and TRBJ2-5; 9 bases match TRBD1. Germline V gene lookup returns CDR1 SQVTM and CDR2 ANQGSEA. V lost 6 bases to trimming and J lost 5 bases; unmatched junction nucleotides: 10. This CDR3 region has 14 residues. This chain's CDR3 is CSVYPGTGYETQYF. CDR3 nucleotide sequence: TGCAGCGTCTATCCCGGGACAGGGTACGAGACCCAGTACTTC.

The chain recombines TRBV6-1 with TRBJ1-6; possible D gene TRBD1, 5 bases. From germline, CDR1 is MNHNS and CDR2 SASEGT. The ends were cut back, 2 bases at V and 6 bases at J, with 14 bases in the middle. This CDR3 comprises 16 residues. The CDR3 protein is CASSELQAAFNSPLHF. In DNA form, the CDR3 reads TGTGCCAGCAGTGAATTACAGGCAGCCTTTAATTCACCCCTCCACTTT.

The chain links TRBV5-4 to TRBJ2-7; a weak D match, TRBD2 (7 bases). CDR1 is SGHNT and CDR2 is YYREEE in the germline V gene (reference sequence). V was trimmed by 0 bases and J by 0 bases, leaving 13 bases between them. There are 16 residues in the CDR3. CDR3 sequence: CASSLDGGGSSYEQYF. The CDR3 DNA is TGTGCCAGCAGCTTGGATGGCGGGGGCAGCTCCTACGAGCAGTACTTC.

V and J are TRBV11-2 and TRBJ2-7, with D possibly being TRBD2 (6 bases). The V and J ends lost 5 bases and 9 bases respectively, with 23 bases between them. The CDR3 loop spans 15 amino acids. The germline gives CDR1 SGHAT, CDR2 FQNNGV. The CDR3 nucleotides are TGTGCCAGCAGCCCCGCTTTGCGGGATGTTGGTGGGCAGTACTTC. It encodes CASSPALRDVGGQYF.

Only a few counts were recorded for this clone. The chain employs TRBV7-2 and TRBJ2-7; TRBD1 matches at 7 bases. The CDR3 totals 15 residues. Germline CDR1 SGHTA, CDR2 FQGNSA. J gave up 6 bases and V 2 bases, and 10 bases lay outside the gene matches. The DNA for the CDR3 is TGTGCCAGCAGCTTAATCGGGGACGACAGGGCCGAGCAGTACTTC. It yields the protein CASSLIGDDRAEQYF.

This chain connects TRBV7-9 to TRBJ1-6; possibly TRBD1 for D (5 bases). This CDR3 is built from 15 residues. Germline V gene sequence: CDR1 SEHNR, CDR2 FQNEAQ (reference sequence). The V and J ends lost 5 bases and 8 bases respectively, with 16 bases between them. The CDR3 bases are TGTGCCAGCAGCCTGAGACAGCTCCCTGATTCACCCCTCCACTTT. This codes for CASSLRQLPDSPLHF.

The J gene is TRBJ1-6, the V gene TRBV5-6; tentatively, D is TRBD1 (5 bases). Trimming left V 2 bases short and J 2 bases short, with 17 bases between. The CDR3 spans 18 residues. Germline loops: CDR1 SGHDT, CDR2 YYEEEE. The CDR3, as DNA: TGTGCCAGCAGCTTTGGTCAGGGAGGAGGCACCTATAATTCACCCCTCCACTTT. This codes for CASSFGQGGGTYNSPLHF.

The chain employs TRBV5-1 and TRBJ2-5, with a weak D call TRBD1 (6 bases). Germline V gene data show CDR1 as SGHRS and CDR2 as YFSETQ. The V end lost 4 bases, the J end lost 5 bases, and 15 bases lay between the germline ends. The CDR3 contains 14 residues. DNA for the CDR3: TGCGCCAGCAGCGTTACAGGGTCGTTGGAGACCCAGTACTTC. Amino acid sequence: CASSVTGSLETQYF.

This clone occurred once. The rearrangement links TRBV7-9 to TRBJ2-4, with D tentatively TRBD1 (6 bases). CDR3 length: 13 residues. V lost 3 bases to trimming and J lost 7 bases, with 10 bases between them. Germline CDR1 SEHNR, CDR2 FQNEAQ (reference sequence). This CDR3 reads CASSFSGDNIQYF. The CDR3 coding sequence is TGTGCCAGCAGCTTCTCAGGGGATAACATTCAGTACTTC.

The chain links TRBV9 to TRBJ1-2, with D maybe TRBD1 (5 bases). V was shortened by 2 bases and J by 4 bases, with 24 bases between the two germline ends. Germline V gives CDR1 SGDLS, CDR2 YYNGEE. The CDR3 is 18 residues long. CDR3 protein: CASSVGTGEYGSSYGYTF. DNA for the CDR3: TGTGCCAGCAGCGTTGGTACAGGCGAATACGGGTCAAGCTATGGCTACACCTTC.

This sequence joins TRBV5-4 and TRBJ2-7; 13 bases fit TRBD2. CDR3 length equals 17 residues. Germline V gene data show CDR1 as SGHNT and CDR2 as YYREEE (reference sequence). The trim removed 4 bases at V and 3 bases at J, leaving 10 bases unmatched. CDR3 bases: TGTGCCAGCAGCCAAGAGCCTCGGACTAGCGGGGGCTACGAGCAGTACTTC. Amino acid sequence: CASSQEPRTSGGYEQYF.

The V and J genes are TRBV5-4 and TRBJ1-1, with 10 positions matching TRBD1. Per the germline V gene, CDR1 is SGHNT and CDR2 is YYREEE (reference sequence). J gave up 3 bases and V 4 bases, and 3 bases lay outside the gene matches. This CDR3 has 14 amino acids. CDR3 loop: CASSIDRGHTEAFF. The CDR3 bases are TGTGCCAGCAGCATAGACAGGGGGCACACTGAAGCTTTCTTT.

The V gene is TRBV7-8, the J gene TRBJ2-7; no reliable D call. The CDR3 contains 18 residues. The V gene lost 5 bases and the J gene lost 0 bases, with 23 bases spanning the gap. The germline V gene has CDR1 SGHVS and CDR2 FQNEAQ. CDR3 in amino acids: CASSPSLRLAKSSYEQYF. The CDR3, as DNA: TGTGCCAGCAGCCCAAGCTTGAGACTGGCAAAAAGCTCCTACGAGCAGTACTTC. The full variable domain, with the rest looked up from reference TRBV7-8 and TRBJ2-7, is GAGVSQSPRYKVAKRGQDVALRCDPISGHVSLFWYQQALGQGPEFLTYFQNEAQLDKSGLPSDRFFAERPEGSVSTLKIQRTQQEDSAVYLCASSPSLRLAKSSYEQYFGPGTRLTVT.

The rearrangement uses TRBV5-4 and TRBJ1-2; D unclear. The V and J ends lost 2 bases and 8 bases respectively, with 22 bases between them. The CDR3 is 16 amino acids. The germline gives CDR1 SGHNT, CDR2 YYREEE (reference sequence). The CDR3 DNA reads TGTGCCAGCAGCTTCGGGTCCGGGCACAACACGGGGGGCTACACCTTC. It yields the protein CASSFGSGHNTGGYTF.

This sequence joins TRBV4-2 and TRBJ2-1; D is uncertain. CDR1 and CDR2 (germline): LGHNA, YNFKEQ. The CDR3 length is 15 residues. V lost 3 bases, J lost 0 bases, and 9 bases lay in between. The CDR3 protein is CASSQGRNSYNEQFF. The CDR3 DNA reads as TGTGCCAGCAGCCAGGGCCGGAACTCCTACAATGAGCAGTTCTTC.

The V call is TRBV15, the J call TRBJ1-5, with 8 bases aligning to TRBD1. The trim removed 1 base at V and 3 bases at J, leaving 8 bases unmatched. The CDR3 has 17 residues. In germline, CDR1 is LNHNV, CDR2 YYDKDF (reference sequence). This CDR3 reads CATSRAGTGKYNQPQHF. The CDR3 DNA reads as TGTGCCACCAGCAGAGCTGGGACAGGTAAATACAATCAGCCCCAGCATTTT.

This clone was seen more than once but under ten times. This chain connects TRBV30 to TRBJ2-5, with 10 bases that match TRBD2. Germline V CDR1 and CDR2: GTSNPN, SVGIG (reference sequence). Trimming removed 4 bases from V and 5 bases from J; junction bases left unmatched: 19. The CDR3 runs 18 residues. Here the CDR3 reads CAWTPPLFEAGGLETQYF. CDR3 DNA: TGTGCCTGGACCCCCCCCCTATTCGAAGCGGGGGGGCTGGAGACCCAGTACTTC.

This clone has only one observation. CDR3 region: CASSEQGRTEAFF. Written as DNA, the CDR3 is TGTGCCAGCAGTGAACAGGGCAGGACTGAAGCTTTCTTT. This sequence joins TRBV6-1 and TRBJ1-1; possible D gene TRBD1, 5 bases. CDR1 is MNHNS, CDR2 SASEGT, per germline. The V end was cut by 2 bases, the J end by 5 bases, with 9 bases between. The CDR3 spans 13 residues.

About this clone itself: Relative to the germline gene, one junction end is altered; a read error may explain this. The chain couples TRBV7-9 to TRBJ2-3, with 10 bases fitting TRBD2. Looked up from germline, CDR1 is SEHNR and CDR2 is FQNEAQ (reference sequence). The CDR3 totals 16 residues. In nucleotides, the CDR3 is TGTTCCAGCAGATCCCCAGCGGGGGGGTTAACAGATACGCAGTATTTT. This gives the protein CSSRSPAGGLTDTQYF.

This chain connects TRBV29-1 to TRBJ1-2; 7 bases map to TRBD1. This CDR3 has 14 residues. CDR1 and CDR2 (germline): SQVTM, ANQGSEA. Trimming cost V 3 bases and J 5 bases; bases outside gene matches: 9. CDR3 in DNA: TGCAGCGTTGAGCGGGGCACAGGGGTATATGGCTACACCTTC. This codes for CSVERGTGVYGYTF.

This clone was counted a few times. V gene TRBV9 combines with J gene TRBJ1-2; D gene unclear. The CDR3 contains 17 residues. Trimming removed 4 bases at V and 4 bases at J, with 23 bases between. Germline values: CDR1 SGDLS, CDR2 YYNGEE. The CDR3, as DNA: TGTGCCAGCAGCCCACGTGACCCTAACTATGGGTTCTATGGCTACACCTTC. It codes for CASSPRDPNYGFYGYTF.

This clone was observed a handful of times. The gene calls are TRBV6-5 and TRBJ1-1, with D possibly being TRBD1 (5 bases). CDR3 size: 12 residues. Trimming took off 7 bases at V and 6 bases at J, with 12 bases between the two ends. Germline V CDR1 and CDR2: MNHEY, SVGAGI. CDR3 amino acids: CASTTGGSEAFF. CDR3 nucleotides: TGTGCCAGCACCACGGGGGGGTCTGAAGCTTTCTTT.